The T cell receptor (beta chain) under discussion was sequenced for a study of PD-1 blockade in classical Hodgkin lymphoma. Overall study context: Patients were administered nivolumab (3 mg/kg intravenously) every 2 weeks. Findings and caveats of the study: Researchers reported that CD4+ TCR diversity, though not CD8+, rose significantly by C4D1. Complete responders matched newly diagnosed patients in baseline diversity. Possible causes of repertoire differences, disease activity or prior therapy, remain undefined.

Some clones are missing from TCRdb's copy, which holds only in-frame ones; the method was immunoSEQ multiplex PCR. The sample has fewer than 20,000 clones; more than 60% are singletons. Concerning this clone itself: As yet, its antigen is unknown.

Time point here: cycle 4 day 1 (C4D1), after about 6 weeks of nivolumab. All patients experienced relapse after autologous stem cell transplantation, and brentuximab vedotin exposure was variable. With magnetic negative selection, CD4+ T cells were purified from PBMCs that had been thawed. The germline CDR1 and CDR2 sequences are LNHDA and SQIVND (reference sequence). There are 12 residues in the CDR3. Trimming removed 6 bases at V and 4 bases at J, with 9 bases between. The source was CD4+ T cells from blood, collected before the fourth cycle of nivolumab. The rearrangement uses TRBV19 and TRBJ1-2; D might be TRBD1 (5 bases). The clonotype comes from a human donor with classical Hodgkin lymphoma. In nucleotides, the CDR3 is TGTGCCAGTAGCAGGGTGGGCTATGGCTACACCTTC. It translates to CASSRVGYGYTF.